This T cell receptor beta chain is drawn from a study of cytomegalovirus exposure and HLA in healthy donors. Germline V gene lookup returns CDR1 GTSNPN and CDR2 SVGIG (reference sequence). Losses at the gene ends were 3 bases for V and 6 bases for J; bases not matched to a gene: 5. This CDR3 spans 13 amino acids. The PCR used 60 Vbeta and 13 Jbeta primers. Here immunoSEQ multiplex PCR was the method, and the copy in TCRdb shows in-frame clones only, minus some. The sample lists approximately 70,000 clones, 70% to 75% occurring once. The sequence was collected from a woman younger than 45 in good health and CMV-seropositive. Sequenced input: PBMCs. The chain couples TRBV30 to TRBJ2-3, with 8 bases identical to TRBD1. The DNA of the CDR3 is TGTGCCTGGAGCCGGACAGGGACTGATACGCAGTATTTT. Protein sequence: CAWSRTGTDTQYF.